This T cell receptor beta chain emerged from a study of shared T cell receptors in the human thymus. Trimming stripped 5 bases from V and 0 bases from J, with 20 bases between. The CDR3 is made up of 18 amino acids. Per the germline V gene, CDR1 is LNHNV and CDR2 is YYDKDF (reference sequence). Measured with immunoSEQ multiplex PCR; TCRdb has only the in-frame clones, and not every one. The sample shows approximately 660,000 clones, roughly 90% of them seen only once. These data also featured in a second study, about human thymus T cells. According to that study: Related research examined unrelated individuals and reported that their thymic repertoires overlapped highly.

The sample comprised thymocytes. This chain links TRBV15 with TRBJ1-5; D perhaps matches TRBD1 (6 bases). The receptor was isolated from a boy in the first two years of life with a congenital heart defect. The CDR3 DNA reads as TGTGCCACCAGCCATACTACCAGGACAGTTAATAGCAATCAGCCCCAGCATTTT. Its protein product is CATSHTTRTVNSNQPQHF. Full variable domain (outside the CDR3, taken from reference TRBV15 and TRBJ1-5): DAMVIQNPRYQVTQFGKPVTLSCSQTLNHNVMYWYQQKSSQAPKLLFHYYDKDFNNEADTPDNFQSRRPNTSFCFLDIRSPGLGDTAMYLCATSHTTRTVNSNQPQHFGDGTRLSIL.